A single sample is the source of the 27 T cell receptor beta chains below, sequenced in a study of blood T cell repertoires in COVID-19. Sequencing was performed with immunoSEQ multiplex PCR; in TCRdb, only in-frame clones are kept and a portion is missing. The sample holds some 490,000 clones, 80% to 90% seen once. The sequencing sample was made of peripheral blood. The receptors originated from a human donor in a cohort sampled during active COVID-19.

The CDR3 DNA follows: TGTGCCAGTAGTTTCCGTCGGACAGGGGATAGGGACACTGAAGCTTTCTTT. Translating gives CASSFRRTGDRDTEAFF. This rearrangement joins TRBV19 to TRBJ1-1, with 9 bases that match TRBD1. The CDR3 is 17 residues long. V lost 5 bases, J lost 3 bases, and 13 bases stayed unmatched. CDR1 is LNHDA and CDR2 is SQIVND in the germline V gene (reference sequence).

The chain recombines TRBV28 with TRBJ1-2, with 11 bases that match TRBD1. V was pared by 3 bases and J by 7 bases, with 4 bases of the junction left unmatched. CDR1 is MDHEN and CDR2 is SYDVKM in the germline V gene. The length of the CDR3 is 14 residues. CDR3 in amino acids: CASSFGTGGRGYTF. CDR3 DNA sequence: TGTGCCAGCAGTTTCGGGACAGGGGGTCGTGGCTACACCTTC.

This clone appeared a few times. Different DNA sequences within this sample yield the same CDR3. The rearrangement joins TRBV28 to TRBJ2-5; tentatively, D is TRBD1 (5 bases). This CDR3 spans 12 amino acids. Germline CDR1 MDHEN, CDR2 SYDVKM. V gave up 5 bases and J gave up 3 bases, with 7 bases separating them. CDR3 nucleotide sequence: TGTGCCAGCAGTGCAGGGAAAGAGACCCAGTACTTC. Residues: CASSAGKETQYF. Complete variable domain (other parts from reference TRBV28 and TRBJ2-5): DVKVTQSSRYLVKRTGEKVFLECVQDMDHENMFWYRQDPGLGLRLIYFSYDVKMKEKGDIPEGYSVSREKKERFSLILESASTNQTSMYLCASSAGKETQYFGPGTRLLVL.

The chain joins TRBV28 to TRBJ2-7; 9 bases are shared with TRBD1. The CDR3 totals 13 residues. The J segment lost 2 bases and the V segment lost 6 bases, leaving 2 bases of the junction unmatched. In germline, CDR1 is MDHEN, CDR2 SYDVKM. CDR3 nucleotides: TGTGCCAGCAGGGACAGGGGCGCCTACGAGCAGTACTTC. Residues: CASRDRGAYEQYF.

The chain couples TRBV30 to TRBJ1-4; 7 nucleotides line up with TRBD1. Germline V gene sequence: CDR1 GTSNPN, CDR2 SVGIG (reference sequence). This CDR3 is built from 14 residues. V was clipped by 4 bases and J by 5 bases; unmatched bases: 7. This CDR3 reads CAWKGASLNEKLFF. The CDR3 DNA sequence: TGTGCCTGGAAGGGGGCCAGCTTGAATGAAAAACTGTTTTTT. The whole variable domain, filled in from reference TRBV30 and TRBJ1-4, reads SQTIHQWPATLVQPVGSPLSLECTVEGTSNPNLYWYRQAAGRGLQLLFYSVGIGQISSEVPQNLSASRPQDRQFILSSKKLLLSDSGFYLCAWKGASLNEKLFFGSGTQLSVL.

Details on this clone: This sample includes further DNA sequences coding for the same CDR3. J is TRBJ2-2 and V is TRBV7-3; 13 bases are shared with TRBD2. Germline CDR1 SGHTA, CDR2 FQGTGA. V lost 5 bases, J lost 5 bases, and 2 bases stayed unmatched. The CDR3 spans 15 residues. The CDR3 nucleotides are TGTGCCAGCAGCCCGGGACTAGCGGGGACCGGGGAGCTGTTTTTT. Translating it yields CASSPGLAGTGELFF.

J is TRBJ2-5 and V is TRBV5-6; 14 positions agree with TRBD2. V lost 3 bases, J lost 5 bases, and 6 bases stayed unmatched. The CDR3 spans 16 residues. Per germline, CDR1 SGHDT and CDR2 YYEEEE. CDR3 region: CASSWGLAGVGETQYF. CDR3 nucleotide sequence: TGTGCCAGCAGCTGGGGACTAGCGGGAGTAGGTGAGACCCAGTACTTC.

This rearrangement joins TRBV5-4 to TRBJ2-3, with TRBD2 matching over 10 bases. V shed 0 bases, J shed 4 bases, and the junction held 5 bases outside the gene matches. The CDR3 is 16 amino acids. Germline lookup yields CDR1 SGHNT and CDR2 YYREEE (reference sequence). The CDR3: CASSLDGLAGADTQYF. For the CDR3, the DNA is TGTGCCAGCAGCTTGGATGGCCTAGCGGGAGCAGATACGCAGTATTTT.

The CDR3 nucleotides read TGTGCCAGTAGGCAGGGGAATAATTCACCCCTCCACTTT. Protein: CASRQGNNSPLHF. The V gene is TRBV19, the J gene TRBJ1-6; TRBD1 is a possible D gene (6 bases). Trimming left V 6 bases short and J 5 bases short, with 8 bases between. The CDR3 runs to 13 residues. Germline loops: CDR1 LNHDA, CDR2 SQIVND (reference sequence).

This chain uses TRBV6-6 with TRBJ1-2; 7 bases align to TRBD1. Germline loops: CDR1 MNHNY, CDR2 SVGAGI (reference sequence). J lost 4 bases, V lost 8 bases, and 7 bases had no gene match. The CDR3 has 13 residues. The CDR3, as DNA: TGTGCCAGCGGATCGACAGGGTTCTATGGCTACACCTTC. Translated: CASGSTGFYGYTF.

The chain has TRBV6-5 and TRBJ2-1, with D hard to call. The CDR3 length is 11 residues. The germline V gene encodes CDR1 MNHEY and CDR2 SVGAGI. V lost 7 bases, J lost 3 bases, and 4 bases lay in between. Written as DNA, the CDR3 is TGTGCCAGCACCAACTACAATGAGCAGTTCTTC. Its translation is CASTNYNEQFF.

This clone is a singleton in its sample. The chain uses TRBV6-5 and TRBJ1-2; D unresolved. Germline-derived CDR1 and CDR2 are MNHEY and SVGAGI. The V end was cut by 6 bases, the J end by 7 bases, with 9 bases between. The CDR3 length is 11 residues. The CDR3 bases are TGTGCCAGCAGAGCATCCTTTGGCTACACCTTC. Translating gives CASRASFGYTF.

The chain joins TRBV3-1 (or the pseudogene TRBV3-2) to TRBJ2-5, with TRBD2 matching 7 bases. The germline gives CDR1 LGHDT, CDR2 YNNKEL (reference sequence). There are 16 residues in the CDR3. The V gene end was trimmed by 4 bases and the J gene end by 3 bases; junction bases not matched to a gene: 11. CDR3 sequence reads: CASSPPRWGREETQYF. CDR3 coding DNA: TGTGCCAGCAGCCCCCCCCGTTGGGGGAGGGAAGAGACCCAGTACTTC.

This clone was detected once. The chain joins TRBV7-2 to TRBJ1-1; TRBD1 aligns across 7 bases. V shed 5 bases and J 4 bases; nucleotides not matched to a gene: 10. The CDR3 sequence is 15 residues long. Germline CDR1 SGHTA, CDR2 FQGNSA. Here the CDR3 reads CASSPPNRGSTEAFF. CDR3 nucleotide sequence: TGTGCCAGCAGCCCTCCTAACAGGGGCTCCACTGAAGCTTTCTTT.

This sequence joins TRBV28 and TRBJ2-7, with a tentative D call TRBD2 (5 bases). The CDR3 runs 11 residues. Germline values: CDR1 MDHEN, CDR2 SYDVKM. V lost 6 bases and J lost 2, with 5 bases in between. CDR3 in DNA: TGTGCCAGCAGCGGGACCTACGAGCAGTACTTC. Its translation is CASSGTYEQYF.

The CDR3 DNA is TGTGCCAGCAGTTCCCCCCCTATTTCCTACGAGCAGTACTTC. This gives the protein CASSSPPISYEQYF. V and J are TRBV28 and TRBJ2-7; D is ambiguous. Deletions cut 4 bases from V and 1 base from J, with 11 bases between. Germline CDR1 MDHEN, CDR2 SYDVKM. This CDR3 spans 14 amino acids.

The rearrangement uses TRBV2 and TRBJ2-1; TRBD2 agrees at 9 bases. Germline lookup yields CDR1 SNHLY and CDR2 FYNNEI. The CDR3 contains 15 residues. The J segment lost 0 bases and the V segment lost 8 bases, leaving 5 bases of the junction unmatched. DNA of the CDR3: TGTGCCAGCGCGGCGGGAGGGACCTCCTACAATGAGCAGTTCTTC. Protein sequence: CASAAGGTSYNEQFF.

This sequence joins TRBV2 and TRBJ1-3, with TRBD1 as a possible D gene (5 bases). The V end lost 8 bases, the J end lost 1 base, and 15 bases lay between the germline ends. Per germline, CDR1 SNHLY and CDR2 FYNNEI. This CDR3 region has 15 residues. The CDR3: CASSNKGESGNTIYF. The DNA of the CDR3 is TGTGCCAGCTCTAATAAAGGGGAATCTGGAAACACCATATATTTT.

The rearrangement links TRBV6-4 to TRBJ2-3; TRBD2 matches 10 bases. CDR1 is MRHNA and CDR2 is SNTAGT in the germline V gene. CDR3 length: 15 amino acids. The ends lost 4 bases at V and 8 bases at J; junction bases unmatched: 9. CDR3 DNA sequence: TGTGCCAGCAGTGCCACACTAGCGGGGCCCAGTACGCAGTATTTT. It codes for CASSATLAGPSTQYF.

The table lists this clone with a count of one. The V and J genes are TRBV6-2 or TRBV6-3 and TRBJ2-3, with unresolved D. The CDR3 loop spans 14 amino acids. The germline gives CDR1 MNHEY, CDR2 SVGEGT. V shed 2 bases and J shed 2 bases, with 8 bases lying between them. The CDR3 region is CASSYVQDTDTQYF. For the CDR3, the DNA is TGTGCCAGCAGTTACGTGCAGGACACAGATACGCAGTATTTT.

The rearrangement links TRBV13 to TRBJ2-3; TRBD2 matches 11 bases. CDR1 is PRHDT and CDR2 is FYEKMQ in the germline V gene (reference sequence). J was trimmed by 3 bases and V by 2 bases; bases with no gene match: 7. The CDR3 extends over 17 amino acids. The CDR3 DNA follows: TGTGCCAGCAGCTTAAGGGTAGCGGGAGGGCCTACAGATACGCAGTATTTT. Translation: CASSLRVAGGPTDTQYF.

The V gene is TRBV12-3 or TRBV12-4, the J gene TRBJ1-2; D gene uncertain. V was shortened by 6 bases and J by 7 bases, with 12 bases between the two germline ends. The CDR3 has 12 amino acids. CDR3 region: CASSQSSGGYTF. In nucleotides, the CDR3 is TGTGCCAGCAGCCAAAGCAGCGGTGGCTACACCTTC.

The chain carries TRBV5-1 and TRBJ2-1, with TRBD1 matching over 7 bases. This CDR3 region has 15 residues. J gave up 2 bases and V 0 bases, and 2 bases lay outside the gene matches. CDR1 is SGHRS, CDR2 YFSETQ, per germline. The CDR3 bases are TGCGCCAGCAGCTTGGGGACAGGCGCCTACAATGAGCAGTTCTTC. This encodes CASSLGTGAYNEQFF. The whole variable domain, filled in from reference TRBV5-1 and TRBJ2-1, reads KAGVTQTPRYLIKTRGQQVTLSCSPISGHRSVSWYQQTPGQGLQFLFEYFSETQRNKGNFPGRFSGRQFSNSRSEMNVSTLELGDSALYLCASSLGTGAYNEQFFGPGTRLTVL.

The DNA for the CDR3 is TGTGCCAGCAGCCTCTCGGACAGGGAGGGTGAAGCTTTCTTT. Its protein product is CASSLSDREGEAFF. The rearrangement joins TRBV3-1 (or the pseudogene TRBV3-2) to TRBJ1-1, with TRBD1 identical over 8 bases. V gave up 4 bases and J gave up 7 bases; unmatched junction bases: 8. The CDR3 is 14 amino acids. Per the germline V gene, CDR1 is LGHDT and CDR2 is YNNKEL (reference sequence).

This sequence joins TRBV6-2 or TRBV6-3 and TRBJ1-5, with D tentatively TRBD1 (5 bases). V lost 0 bases to trimming and J lost 6 bases, with 12 bases between them. CDR1 and CDR2 (germline): MNHEY, SVGEGT. This CDR3 has 15 amino acids. This chain's CDR3 is CASSYSSRTPQPQHF. The CDR3 bases are TGTGCCAGCAGTTACTCGAGCAGGACACCTCAGCCCCAGCATTTT.

The chain links TRBV7-6 to TRBJ2-2, with D possibly TRBD1 on 5 matching bases. This CDR3 is 15 amino acids long. Germline CDR1 reads SGHVS; CDR2 reads FNYEAQ. V was shortened by 5 bases and J by 1 base, with 11 bases between the two germline ends. The DNA of the CDR3 is TGTGCCAGCAGCCACGGACATAAGAACACCGGGGAGCTGTTTTTT. It specifies CASSHGHKNTGELFF. The whole variable domain, filled in from reference TRBV7-6 and TRBJ2-2, reads GAGVSQSPRYKVTKRGQDVALRCDPISGHVSLYWYRQALGQGPEFLTYFNYEAQQDKSGLPNDRFSAERPEGSISTLTIQRTEQRDSAMYRCASSHGHKNTGELFFGEGSRLTVL.

The V and J genes are TRBV3-1 (or the pseudogene TRBV3-2) and TRBJ1-1, with 7 bases that match TRBD1. V lost 4 bases to trimming and J lost 5 bases; unmatched junction nucleotides: 7. The length of the CDR3 is 14 residues. Germline V gives CDR1 LGHDT, CDR2 YNNKEL (reference sequence). CDR3 protein: CASSPTGTATEAFF. CDR3 coding DNA: TGTGCCAGCAGCCCGACAGGGACGGCGACTGAAGCTTTCTTT.